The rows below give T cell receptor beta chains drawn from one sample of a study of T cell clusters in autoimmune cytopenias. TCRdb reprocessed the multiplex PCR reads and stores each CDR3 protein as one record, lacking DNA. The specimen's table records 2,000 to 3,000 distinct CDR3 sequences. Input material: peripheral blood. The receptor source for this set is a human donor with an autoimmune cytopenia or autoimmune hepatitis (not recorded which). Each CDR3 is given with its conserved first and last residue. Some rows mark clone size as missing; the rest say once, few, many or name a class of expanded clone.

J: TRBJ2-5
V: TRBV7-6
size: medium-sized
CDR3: CASSLGGAGQETQYF

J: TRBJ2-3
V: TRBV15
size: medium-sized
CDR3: CATSGEGEDTQYF

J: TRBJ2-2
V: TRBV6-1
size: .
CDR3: CASSTTGGYTGELFF

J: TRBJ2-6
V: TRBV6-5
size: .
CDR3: CASSYSNSGAAGANVLTF

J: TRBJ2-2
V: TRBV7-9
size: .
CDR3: CASSLEGRGELFF

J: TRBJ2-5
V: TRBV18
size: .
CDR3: CASSGTSGILQETQYF

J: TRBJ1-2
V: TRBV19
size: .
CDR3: CASTGRYGYTF

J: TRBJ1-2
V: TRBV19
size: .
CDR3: CASSSALSGTNYGYTF

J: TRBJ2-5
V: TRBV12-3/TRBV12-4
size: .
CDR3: CASSRGPQETQYF

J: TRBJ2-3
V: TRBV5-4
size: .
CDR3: CASSHSGGVDGDTQYF

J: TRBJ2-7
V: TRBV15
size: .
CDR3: CATSRSRDRPYEQYF

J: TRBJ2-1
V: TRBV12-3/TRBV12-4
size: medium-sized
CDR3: CASKPAGGPWQFF

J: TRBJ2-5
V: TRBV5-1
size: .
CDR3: CASSPRLVQETQYF

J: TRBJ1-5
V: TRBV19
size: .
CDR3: CASSLRGGLNQPQHF

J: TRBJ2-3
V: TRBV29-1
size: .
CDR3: CSVQGSTDTQYF

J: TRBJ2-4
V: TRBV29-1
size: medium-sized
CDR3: CSVERPGGKNIQYF

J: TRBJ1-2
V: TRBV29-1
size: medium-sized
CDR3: CSVEGTGGGYTF

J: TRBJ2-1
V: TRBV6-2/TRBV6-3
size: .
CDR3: CASSRVYNEQFF

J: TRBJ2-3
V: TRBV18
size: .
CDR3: CASSPPTTDTQYF

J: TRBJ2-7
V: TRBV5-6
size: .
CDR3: CASSFPWTGDEQYF

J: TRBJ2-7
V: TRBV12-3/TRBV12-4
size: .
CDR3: CASSFLTSGIPYEQYF

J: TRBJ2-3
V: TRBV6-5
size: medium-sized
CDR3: CASSSPGLAGTDTQYF

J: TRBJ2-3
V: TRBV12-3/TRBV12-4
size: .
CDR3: CASSLEQGAFTQYF

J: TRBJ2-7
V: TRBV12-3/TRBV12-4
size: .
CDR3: CASTTTAPYEQYF

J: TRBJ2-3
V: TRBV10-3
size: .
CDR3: CAISDSGYTDTQYF

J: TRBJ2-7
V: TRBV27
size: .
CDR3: CASSPSGTLLRVQYF

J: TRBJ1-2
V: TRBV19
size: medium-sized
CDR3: CASSITGRGYTF

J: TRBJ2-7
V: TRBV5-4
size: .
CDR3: CASSRGWATTYEQYF

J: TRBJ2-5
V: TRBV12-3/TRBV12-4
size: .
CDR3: CASSIQETQYF

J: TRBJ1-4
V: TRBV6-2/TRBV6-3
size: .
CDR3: CASSYVGQGNEKLFF

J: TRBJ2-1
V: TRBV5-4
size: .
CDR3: CASSRGTGGTYNEQFF

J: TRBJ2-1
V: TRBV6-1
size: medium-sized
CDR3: CASSDTSGGAPFF

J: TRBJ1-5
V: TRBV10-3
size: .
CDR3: CAISRTGTEQPQHF

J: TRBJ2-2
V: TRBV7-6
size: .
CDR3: CASSRGGLEYGELFF

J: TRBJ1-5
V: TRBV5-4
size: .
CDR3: CASSFTGSNQPQHF

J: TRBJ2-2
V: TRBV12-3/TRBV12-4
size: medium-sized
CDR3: CASTRGGGDTGELFF

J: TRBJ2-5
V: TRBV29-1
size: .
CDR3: CSVDRGQETQYF

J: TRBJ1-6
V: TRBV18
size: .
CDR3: CASSPADRSSPLHF

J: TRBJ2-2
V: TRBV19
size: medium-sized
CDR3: CASSLKVGGELFF

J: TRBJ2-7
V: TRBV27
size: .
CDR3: CASSFFRASTYEQYF

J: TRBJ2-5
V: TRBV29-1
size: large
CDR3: CSVDGLEHETQYF

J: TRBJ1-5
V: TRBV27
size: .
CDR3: CASSITTGNQPQHF

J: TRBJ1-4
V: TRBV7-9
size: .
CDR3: CASSLPDPEKLFF

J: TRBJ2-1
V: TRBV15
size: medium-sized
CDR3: CATQSGGSSYNEQFF

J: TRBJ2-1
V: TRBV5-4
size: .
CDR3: CASTTGSSYNEQFF

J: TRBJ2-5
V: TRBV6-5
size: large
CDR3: CASSYLYQETQYF